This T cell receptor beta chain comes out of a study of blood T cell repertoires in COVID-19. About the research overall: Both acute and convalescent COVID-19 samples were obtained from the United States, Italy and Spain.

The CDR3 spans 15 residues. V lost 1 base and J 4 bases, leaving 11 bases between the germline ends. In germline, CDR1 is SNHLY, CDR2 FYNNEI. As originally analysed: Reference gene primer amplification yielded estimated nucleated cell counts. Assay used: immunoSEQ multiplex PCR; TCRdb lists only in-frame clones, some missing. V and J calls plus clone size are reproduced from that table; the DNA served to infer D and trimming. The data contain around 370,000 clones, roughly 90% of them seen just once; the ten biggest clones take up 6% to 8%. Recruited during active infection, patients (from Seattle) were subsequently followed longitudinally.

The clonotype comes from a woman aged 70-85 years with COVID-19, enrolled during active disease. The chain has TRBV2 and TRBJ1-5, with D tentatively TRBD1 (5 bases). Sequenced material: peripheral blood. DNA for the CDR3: TGTGCCAGCAGTGAAGACTGGGGGGGGAATCAGCCCCAGCATTTT. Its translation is CASSEDWGGNQPQHF.